This TCR beta chain was documented in a study of graft-versus-host responses after intestinal transplantation. As for the study in general: The transplants performed in recipients were multivisceral, liver-intestinal, or isolated intestinal.

A note on this clone: Its antigen remains unknown.

Study-wide results and limits: An association linked early post-transplant HvG declines with peak circulating GvH clone levels.

Profiled with immunoSEQ multiplex PCR; TCRdb holds only in-frame clones, not every one. The profile shows around 100,000 clones, about 92% of them singletons. Germline-derived CDR1 and CDR2 are SGHDN and FVKESK. Trimming shortened V by 1 base and J by 4 bases, and 6 bases separated the two germline ends. This CDR3 region has 13 residues. The V and J genes are TRBV14 and TRBJ2-3, with D unclear. The sequence derives from a human donor who was the organ donor for an intestinal transplant. This material consisted of unstimulated CD8+ T cells sorted from spleen or lymph node cells, taken before transplant. The CDR3: CASSQAVPDTQYF. The DNA of the CDR3 is TGTGCCAGCAGCCAAGCCGTTCCAGATACGCAGTATTTT. The full variable domain, completed using reference TRBV14 and TRBJ2-3, is EAGVTQFPSHSVIEKGQTVTLRCDPISGHDNLYWYRRVMGKEIKFLLHFVKESKQDESGMPNNRFLAERTGGTYSTLKVQPAELEDSGVYFCASSQAVPDTQYFGPGTRLTVL.